The rows below give T cell receptor beta chains drawn from one sample of a study of T cells expressing NK-cell markers. Following a re-call of the 5' RACE reads, TCRdb has one entry per CDR3 protein and lacks DNA. Found here are 160,000 or so distinct CDR3 sequences; the top ten clones hold approximately 17%. Material for sequencing was blood T cells: a sorted CD56 or NKG2C T cell subset, CD4+ or CD8+ T cells, or bulk PBMC T cells (not recorded which). Every receptor here comes from a woman aged 18-70 years in good health. Each CDR3 is given with its conserved first and last residue.

v_gene: TRBV12-5; j_gene: TRBJ1-5; CDR3aa: CASGLVVDNQPQHF
v_gene: TRBV25-1; j_gene: TRBJ1-1; CDR3aa: CASRPGGGTEAFF
v_gene: TRBV4-2; j_gene: TRBJ1-1; CDR3aa: CASSHEDRGAFF
v_gene: TRBV9; j_gene: TRBJ2-1; CDR3aa: CASSPREKTYNEQFF
v_gene: TRBV6-2/TRBV6-3; j_gene: TRBJ2-1; CDR3aa: CASTKPILAGEWGYNEQFF
v_gene: TRBV5-1; j_gene: TRBJ2-5; CDR3aa: CASSFSSGGARETQYF
v_gene: TRBV27; j_gene: TRBJ2-5; CDR3aa: CASSPRMEGTQYF
v_gene: TRBV28; j_gene: TRBJ2-7; CDR3aa: CASMVGVGNEQYF
v_gene: TRBV12-3/TRBV12-4; j_gene: TRBJ1-6; CDR3aa: CASSLGTSPLHF
v_gene: TRBV20-1; j_gene: TRBJ1-2; CDR3aa: CSAGLDRLVNYGYTF
v_gene: TRBV29-1; j_gene: TRBJ2-3; CDR3aa: CSALAGGADTQYF
v_gene: TRBV29-1; j_gene: TRBJ1-5; CDR3aa: CSVSTGSGPEPQHF
v_gene: TRBV29-1; j_gene: TRBJ2-3; CDR3aa: CSVPSGGRTNTQYF
v_gene: TRBV3-1; j_gene: TRBJ2-5; CDR3aa: CASSQRPNPRETQYF
v_gene: TRBV11-3; j_gene: TRBJ2-1; CDR3aa: CASSSRGQRGLDEQFF
v_gene: TRBV5-1; j_gene: TRBJ2-1; CDR3aa: CASSLTSSWGDEQFF
v_gene: TRBV2; j_gene: TRBJ1-1; CDR3aa: CASSYWTGRGTEAFF
v_gene: TRBV11-1; j_gene: TRBJ1-1; CDR3aa: CASSLTDSDAFF
v_gene: TRBV7-9; j_gene: TRBJ2-1; CDR3aa: CASSGTRGNEQFF
v_gene: TRBV18; j_gene: TRBJ2-5; CDR3aa: CASSPSQETQYF
v_gene: TRBV29-1; j_gene: TRBJ1-2; CDR3aa: CSVETDGYGYTF
v_gene: TRBV20-1; j_gene: TRBJ1-1; CDR3aa: CSAPYMNTEAFF
v_gene: TRBV7-2; j_gene: TRBJ2-3; CDR3aa: CASSFLSDTQYF
v_gene: TRBV6-6; j_gene: TRBJ1-2; CDR3aa: CASSQTNYGYTF
v_gene: TRBV19; j_gene: TRBJ2-5; CDR3aa: CASRPAGQGQTQYF
v_gene: TRBV6-2/TRBV6-3; j_gene: TRBJ2-3; CDR3aa: CASSPGLVALGDTQYF
v_gene: TRBV2; j_gene: TRBJ1-5; CDR3aa: CASSGGQGTDNQPQHF
v_gene: TRBV9; j_gene: TRBJ1-3; CDR3aa: CASSVSPVDTIYF
v_gene: TRBV9; j_gene: TRBJ2-2; CDR3aa: CASSPLTGLNTGELFF
v_gene: TRBV14; j_gene: TRBJ2-1; CDR3aa: CASSHPSRAYNEQFF
v_gene: TRBV5-1; j_gene: TRBJ2-1; CDR3aa: CASSLLAASYNEQFF
v_gene: TRBV20-1; j_gene: TRBJ2-7; CDR3aa: CSARQGATGEQYF
v_gene: TRBV6-1; j_gene: TRBJ2-1; CDR3aa: CASRSQGSSSYNEQFF
v_gene: TRBV5-1; j_gene: TRBJ2-7; CDR3aa: CASSLALAGGLGEQYF
v_gene: TRBV14; j_gene: TRBJ2-1; CDR3aa: CASSQDGGSRYNEQFF
v_gene: TRBV12-3/TRBV12-4; j_gene: TRBJ1-2; CDR3aa: CASSLTPNYGYTF
v_gene: TRBV2; j_gene: TRBJ2-5; CDR3aa: CASSALRDQETQYF
v_gene: TRBV30; j_gene: TRBJ2-6; CDR3aa: CAWTGQSGANVLTF
v_gene: TRBV5-1; j_gene: TRBJ2-4; CDR3aa: CASSLLIDKNIQYF
v_gene: TRBV12-3/TRBV12-4; j_gene: TRBJ2-3; CDR3aa: CASTLGVQGGDTQYF
v_gene: TRBV2; j_gene: TRBJ1-4; CDR3aa: CASRRWGDEKLFF
v_gene: TRBV7-3; j_gene: TRBJ1-1; CDR3aa: CASSYKPGQWTMNTEAFF
v_gene: TRBV11-2; j_gene: TRBJ2-7; CDR3aa: CASNPPGYPLYEQYF
v_gene: TRBV6-6; j_gene: TRBJ2-7; CDR3aa: CASSYHERGEQYF
v_gene: TRBV14; j_gene: TRBJ2-1; CDR3aa: CASSQIAGAYNEQFF
v_gene: TRBV30; j_gene: TRBJ2-2; CDR3aa: CAYQRGSANTGELFF
v_gene: TRBV29-1; j_gene: TRBJ2-2; CDR3aa: CSTAGPRGDTGELFF
v_gene: TRBV20-1; j_gene: TRBJ1-5; CDR3aa: CSARDPRGGRGNQPQHF
v_gene: TRBV12-3/TRBV12-4; j_gene: TRBJ1-5; CDR3aa: CASSPGQLQPQHF